This T cell receptor beta chain was retrieved from a study of CD8+ T cells in alopecia areata. Cell sorting on a FACSAria was used to separate CD4+ and CD8+ T cells from the PBMCs. With 6 bases clipped from V and 0 bases from J, the junction kept 6 bases outside the gene matches. This CDR3 region has 15 residues. Germline V gene sequence: CDR1 SGHDT, CDR2 YYEEEE. TCR sequencing used cDNA made by reverse transcription of extracted RNA. Sequenced by immunoSEQ multiplex PCR; TCRdb stores in-frame clones only, minus some. The sample contains fewer than 150,000 clones, around 64% of which appear only once.

This TCR derives from a human donor in good health. The V gene is TRBV5-6, the J gene TRBJ1-2, with TRBD1 matching over 9 bases. The sample comprised CD4+ T cells sorted from blood. CDR3 in amino acids: CASIYRGLSNYGYTF. DNA for the CDR3: TGTGCCAGCATCTACAGGGGGCTTTCTAACTATGGCTACACCTTC.